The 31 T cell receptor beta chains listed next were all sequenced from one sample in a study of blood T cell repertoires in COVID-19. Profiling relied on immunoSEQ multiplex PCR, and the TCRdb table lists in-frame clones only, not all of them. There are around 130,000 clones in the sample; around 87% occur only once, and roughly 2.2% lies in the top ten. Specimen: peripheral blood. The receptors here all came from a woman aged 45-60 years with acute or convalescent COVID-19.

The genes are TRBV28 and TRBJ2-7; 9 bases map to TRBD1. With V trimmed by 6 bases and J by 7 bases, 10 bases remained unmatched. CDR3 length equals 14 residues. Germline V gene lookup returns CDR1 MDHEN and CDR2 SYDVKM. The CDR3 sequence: CASSQGQGKGEQYF. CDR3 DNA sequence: TGTGCCAGCAGCCAAGGACAGGGGAAGGGTGAGCAGTACTTC.

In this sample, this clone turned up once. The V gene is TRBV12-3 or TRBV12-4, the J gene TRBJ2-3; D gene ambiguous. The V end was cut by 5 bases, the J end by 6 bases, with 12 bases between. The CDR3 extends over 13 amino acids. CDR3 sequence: CASSPLIRDTQYF. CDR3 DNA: TGTGCCAGCAGTCCATTAATACGGGATACGCAGTATTTT.

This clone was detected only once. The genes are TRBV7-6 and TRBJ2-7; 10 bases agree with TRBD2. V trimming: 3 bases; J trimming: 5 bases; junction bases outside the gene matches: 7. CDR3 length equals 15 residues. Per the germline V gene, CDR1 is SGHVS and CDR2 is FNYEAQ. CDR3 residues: CASSFTSGIPNEQYF. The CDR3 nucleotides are TGTGCCAGCAGCTTTACTAGCGGGATTCCGAACGAGCAGTACTTC.

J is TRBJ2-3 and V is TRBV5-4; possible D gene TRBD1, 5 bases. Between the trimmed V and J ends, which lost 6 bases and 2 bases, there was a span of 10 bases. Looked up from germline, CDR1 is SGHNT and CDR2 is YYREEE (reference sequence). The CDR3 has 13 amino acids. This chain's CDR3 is CASMGQSTDTQYF. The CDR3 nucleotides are TGTGCCAGCATGGGGCAATCCACAGATACGCAGTATTTT. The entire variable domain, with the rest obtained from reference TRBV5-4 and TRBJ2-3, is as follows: ETGVTQSPTHLIKTRGQQVTLRCSSQSGHNTVSWYQQALGQGPQFIFQYYREEENGRGNFPPRFSGLQFPNYSSELNVNALELDDSALYLCASMGQSTDTQYFGPGTRLTVL.

The CDR3 spells CASSFGLAGGYEQYF. DNA of the CDR3: TGCGCCAGCAGCTTTGGACTAGCGGGAGGGTACGAGCAGTACTTC. V and J are TRBV5-1 and TRBJ2-7; 15 bases map to TRBD2. The CDR3 is made up of 15 amino acids. V gave up 2 bases and J gave up 4 bases; unmatched junction bases: 1. Germline loops: CDR1 SGHRS, CDR2 YFSETQ.

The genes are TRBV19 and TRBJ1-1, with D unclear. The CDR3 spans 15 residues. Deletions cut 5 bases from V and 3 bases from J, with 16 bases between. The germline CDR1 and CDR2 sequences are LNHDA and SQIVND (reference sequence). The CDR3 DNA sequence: TGTGCCAGTAGTGGGCACCACCTAAGAGACACTGAAGCTTTCTTT. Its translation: CASSGHHLRDTEAFF.

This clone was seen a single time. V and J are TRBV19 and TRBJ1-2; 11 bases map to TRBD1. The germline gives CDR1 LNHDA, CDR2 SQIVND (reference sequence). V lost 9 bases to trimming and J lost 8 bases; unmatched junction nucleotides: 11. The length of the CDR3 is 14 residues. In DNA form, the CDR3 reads TGTGCCAGCACCGGAGGACAGGGGGCTGAGGGCTACACCTTC. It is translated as CASTGGQGAEGYTF.

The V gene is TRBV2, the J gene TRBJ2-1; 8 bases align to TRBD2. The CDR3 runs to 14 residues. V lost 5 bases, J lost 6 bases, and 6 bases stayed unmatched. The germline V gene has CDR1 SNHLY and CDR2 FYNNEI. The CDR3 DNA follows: TGTGCCAGCAGTATGACGGGGGGGCGCAATGAGCAGTTCTTC. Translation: CASSMTGGRNEQFF.

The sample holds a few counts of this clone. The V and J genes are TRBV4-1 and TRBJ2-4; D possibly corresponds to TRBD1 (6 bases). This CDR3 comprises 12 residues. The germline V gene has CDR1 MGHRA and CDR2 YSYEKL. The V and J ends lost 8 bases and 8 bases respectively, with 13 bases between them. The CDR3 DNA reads TGCGCCAGCGGGGTAGGGGGAGACATTCAGTACTTC. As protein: CASGVGGDIQYF.

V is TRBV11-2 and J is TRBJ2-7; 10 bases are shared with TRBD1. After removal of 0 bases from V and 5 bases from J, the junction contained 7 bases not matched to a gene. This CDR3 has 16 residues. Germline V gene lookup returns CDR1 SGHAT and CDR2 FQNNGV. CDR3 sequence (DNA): TGTGCCAGCAGCTTAGATACGGGACAGGGGTGGAACGAGCAGTACTTC. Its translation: CASSLDTGQGWNEQYF. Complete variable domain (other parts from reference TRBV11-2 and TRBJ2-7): EAGVAQSPRYKIIEKRQSVAFWCNPISGHATLYWYQQILGQGPKLLIQFQNNGVVDDSQLPKDRFSAERLKGVDSTLKIQPAKLEDSAVYLCASSLDTGQGWNEQYFGPGTRLTVT.

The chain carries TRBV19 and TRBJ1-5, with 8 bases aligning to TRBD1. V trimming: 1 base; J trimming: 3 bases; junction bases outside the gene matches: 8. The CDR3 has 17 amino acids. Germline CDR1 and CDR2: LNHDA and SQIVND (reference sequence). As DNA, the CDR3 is TGTGCCAGTAGTATAGGTCACACACAGGGGGTCAATCAGCCCCAGCATTTT. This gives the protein CASSIGHTQGVNQPQHF.

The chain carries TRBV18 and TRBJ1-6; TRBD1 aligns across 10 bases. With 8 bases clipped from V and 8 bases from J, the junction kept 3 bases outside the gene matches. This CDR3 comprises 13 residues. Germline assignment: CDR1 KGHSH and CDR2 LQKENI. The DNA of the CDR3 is TGTGCCAGCACAGGACAGGGGGATTCACCCCTCCACTTT. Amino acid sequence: CASTGQGDSPLHF.

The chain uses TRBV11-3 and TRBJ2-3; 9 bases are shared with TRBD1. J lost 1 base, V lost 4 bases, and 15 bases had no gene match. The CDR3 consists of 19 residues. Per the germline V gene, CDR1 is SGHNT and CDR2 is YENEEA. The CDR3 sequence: CASSSGRAGQGAGTDTQYF. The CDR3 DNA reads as TGTGCCAGCAGCTCTGGTCGGGCGGGACAGGGTGCCGGCACAGATACGCAGTATTTT.

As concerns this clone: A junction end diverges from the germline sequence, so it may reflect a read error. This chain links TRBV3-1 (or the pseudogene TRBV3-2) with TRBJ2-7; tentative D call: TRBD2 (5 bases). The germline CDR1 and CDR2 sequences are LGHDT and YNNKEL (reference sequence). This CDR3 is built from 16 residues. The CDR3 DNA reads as TGTGCCAGCAGCCAAGATCGGGAAGCCCCCTCCTCCGAGCAGTACTTC. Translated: CASSQDREAPSSEQYF.

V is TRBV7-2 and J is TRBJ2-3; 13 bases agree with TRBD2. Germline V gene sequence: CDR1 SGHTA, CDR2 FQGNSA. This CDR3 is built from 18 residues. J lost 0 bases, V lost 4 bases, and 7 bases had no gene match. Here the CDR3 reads CASSSGLAGEISTDTQYF. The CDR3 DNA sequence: TGTGCCAGCAGCTCCGGACTAGCGGGGGAGATAAGCACAGATACGCAGTATTTT.

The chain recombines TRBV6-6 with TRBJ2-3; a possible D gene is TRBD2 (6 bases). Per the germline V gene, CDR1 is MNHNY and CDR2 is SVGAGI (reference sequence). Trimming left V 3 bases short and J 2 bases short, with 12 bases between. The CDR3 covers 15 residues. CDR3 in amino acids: CASSYDGGATDTQYF. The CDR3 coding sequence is TGTGCCAGCAGTTATGACGGGGGAGCCACAGATACGCAGTATTTT.

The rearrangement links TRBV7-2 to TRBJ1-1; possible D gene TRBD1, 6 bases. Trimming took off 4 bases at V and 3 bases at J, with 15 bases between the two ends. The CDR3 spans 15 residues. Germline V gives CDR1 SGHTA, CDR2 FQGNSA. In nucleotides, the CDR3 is TGTGCCAGCAGCTCAACAGGGATTGGGGACACTGAAGCTTTCTTT. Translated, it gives CASSSTGIGDTEAFF.

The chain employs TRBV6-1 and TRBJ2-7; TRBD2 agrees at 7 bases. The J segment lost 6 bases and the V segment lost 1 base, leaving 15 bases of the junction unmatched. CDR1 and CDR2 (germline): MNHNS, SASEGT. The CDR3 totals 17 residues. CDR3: CASSEGEGTQSGGEQYF. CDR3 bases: TGTGCCAGCAGTGAAGGCGAGGGAACTCAATCGGGGGGCGAGCAGTACTTC.

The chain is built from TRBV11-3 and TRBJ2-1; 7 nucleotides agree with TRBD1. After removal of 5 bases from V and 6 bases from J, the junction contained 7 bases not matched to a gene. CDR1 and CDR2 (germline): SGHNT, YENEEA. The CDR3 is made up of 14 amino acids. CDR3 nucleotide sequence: TGTGCCAGCAGCGCATCCAGGGGGAGCAATGAGCAGTTCTTC. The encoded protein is CASSASRGSNEQFF.

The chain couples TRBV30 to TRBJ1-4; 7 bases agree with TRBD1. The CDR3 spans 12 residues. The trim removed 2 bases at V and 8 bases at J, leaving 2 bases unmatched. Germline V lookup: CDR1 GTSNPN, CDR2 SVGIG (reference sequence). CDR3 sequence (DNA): TGTGCCTGGAGTACAGGGGAGGAAAAACTGTTTTTT. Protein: CAWSTGEEKLFF.

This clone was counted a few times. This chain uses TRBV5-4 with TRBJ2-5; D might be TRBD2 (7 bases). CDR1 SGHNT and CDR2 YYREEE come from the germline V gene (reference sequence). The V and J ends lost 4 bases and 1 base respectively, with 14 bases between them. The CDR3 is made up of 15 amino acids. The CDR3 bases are TGTGCCAGCAGCCGGACAGCGGGGAGCCAAGAGACCCAGTACTTC. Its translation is CASSRTAGSQETQYF.

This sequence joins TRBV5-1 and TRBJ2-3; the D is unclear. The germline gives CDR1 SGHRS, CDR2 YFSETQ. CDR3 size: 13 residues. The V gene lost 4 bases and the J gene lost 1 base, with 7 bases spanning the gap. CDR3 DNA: TGCGCCAGCAGCGTCTTAGGCACAGATACGCAGTATTTT. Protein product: CASSVLGTDTQYF. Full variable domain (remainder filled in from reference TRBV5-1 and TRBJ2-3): KAGVTQTPRYLIKTRGQQVTLSCSPISGHRSVSWYQQTPGQGLQFLFEYFSETQRNKGNFPGRFSGRQFSNSRSEMNVSTLELGDSALYLCASSVLGTDTQYFGPGTRLTVL.

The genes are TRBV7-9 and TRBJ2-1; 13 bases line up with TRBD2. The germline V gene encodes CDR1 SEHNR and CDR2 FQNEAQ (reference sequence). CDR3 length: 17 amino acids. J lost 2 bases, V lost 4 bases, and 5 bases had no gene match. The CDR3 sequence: CASSSGTSGNPYNEQFF. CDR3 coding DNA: TGTGCCAGCAGCTCCGGGACTAGCGGGAACCCCTACAATGAGCAGTTCTTC.

The CDR3 DNA reads TGTGCCAGCAGCCGGGACTCCTACAATGAGCAGTTCTTC. This gives the protein CASSRDSYNEQFF. This chain joins TRBV6-4 and TRBJ2-1, with D perhaps TRBD2 (5 bases). CDR1 MRHNA and CDR2 SNTAGT come from the germline V gene. V gave up 6 bases and J gave up 0 bases, with 6 bases separating them. The CDR3 runs 13 residues.

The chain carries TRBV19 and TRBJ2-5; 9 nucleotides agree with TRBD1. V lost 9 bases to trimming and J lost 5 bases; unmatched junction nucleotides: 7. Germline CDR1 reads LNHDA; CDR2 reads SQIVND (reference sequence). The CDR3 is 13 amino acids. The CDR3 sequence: CASAGQGYETQYF. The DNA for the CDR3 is TGTGCCAGCGCGGGACAGGGCTATGAGACCCAGTACTTC.

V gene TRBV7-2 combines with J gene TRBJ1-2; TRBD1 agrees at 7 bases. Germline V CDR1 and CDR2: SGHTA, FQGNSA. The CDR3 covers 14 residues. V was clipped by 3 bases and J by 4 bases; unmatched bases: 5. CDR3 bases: TGTGCCAGCAGCTTGGCGGGACAGCTCTATGGCTACACCTTC. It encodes CASSLAGQLYGYTF.

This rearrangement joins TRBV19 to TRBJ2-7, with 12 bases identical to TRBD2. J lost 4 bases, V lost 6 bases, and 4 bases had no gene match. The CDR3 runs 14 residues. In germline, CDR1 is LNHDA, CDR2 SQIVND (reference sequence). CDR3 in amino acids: CASRSLAGGYEQYF. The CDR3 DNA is TGTGCCAGTAGGTCACTAGCGGGGGGATACGAGCAGTACTTC.

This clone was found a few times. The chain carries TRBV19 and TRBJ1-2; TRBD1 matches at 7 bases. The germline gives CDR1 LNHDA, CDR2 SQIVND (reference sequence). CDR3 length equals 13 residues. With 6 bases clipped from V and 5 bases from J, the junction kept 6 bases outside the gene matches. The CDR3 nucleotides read TGTGCCAGTAGGGCTGGGACAGTTTATGGCTACACCTTC. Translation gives CASRAGTVYGYTF.

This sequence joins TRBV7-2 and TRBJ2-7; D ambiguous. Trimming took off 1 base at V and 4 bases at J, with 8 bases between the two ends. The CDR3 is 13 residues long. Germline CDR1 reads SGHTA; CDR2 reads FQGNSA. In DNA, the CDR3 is TGTGCCAGCAGCTTAGAAATTTCGTACGAGCAGTACTTC. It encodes CASSLEISYEQYF. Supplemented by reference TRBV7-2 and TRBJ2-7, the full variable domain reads GAGVSQSPSNKVTEKGKDVELRCDPISGHTALYWYRQSLGQGLEFLIYFQGNSAPDKSGLPSDRFSAERTGGSVSTLTIQRTQQEDSAVYLCASSLEISYEQYFGPGTRLTVT.

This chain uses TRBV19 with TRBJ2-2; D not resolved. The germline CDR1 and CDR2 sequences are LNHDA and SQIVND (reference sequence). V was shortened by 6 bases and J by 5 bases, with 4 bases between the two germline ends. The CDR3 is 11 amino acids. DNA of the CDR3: TGTGCCAGTAGGAGGACCGGGGAGCTGTTTTTT. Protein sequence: CASRRTGELFF.

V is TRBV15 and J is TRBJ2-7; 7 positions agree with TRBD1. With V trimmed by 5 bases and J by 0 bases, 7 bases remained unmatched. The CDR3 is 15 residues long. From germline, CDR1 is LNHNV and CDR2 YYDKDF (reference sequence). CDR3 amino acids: CATSGPGQDSYEQYF. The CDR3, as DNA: TGTGCCACCAGCGGCCCCGGACAGGACTCCTACGAGCAGTACTTC.